One and the same sample provided the 30 T cell receptor beta chains below, sequenced in a study of regulatory T cells in long-lasting Graves disease. To make TCR beta libraries, researchers used iRepertoire HTBI primers and Arm-PCR of CDR3 regions. One entry per CDR3 protein results from TCRdb running MiXCR on the multiplex PCR reads. The data contain around 400,000 distinct CDR3 sequences, about 15% of them seen just once; the ten biggest clones take up roughly 7.7%. The time point was: newly diagnosed GD, antithyroid drugs for less than 3 months. PBMC RNA served as the TCR library source. The sample was also linked to a second study, of T cells in Graves' hyperthyroidism and ophthalmopathy.

The input for sequencing was peripheral blood mononuclear cells (PBMCs), taken at new diagnosis, from a patient treated with antithyroid drugs. The receptors derive from a middle-aged woman with Graves disease.

In its sample, this clonotype was seen a few times. The chain couples TRBV19 to TRBJ1-5; no clear D gene. This CDR3 is built from 14 residues. Germline loops: CDR1 LNHDA, CDR2 SQIVND (reference sequence). The V end lost 6 bases, the J end lost 4 bases, and 13 bases lay between the germline ends. The CDR3: CASSLRESNQPQHF. The CDR3 DNA reads as TGTGCCAGTAGCCTTCGGGAATCGAATCAGCCCCAGCATTTT.

This clonotype was counted ten times or more. In DNA, the CDR3 is TGTGCTAGTGGTTTCCCCTGGGGAAACCTGAACACCGGGGAGCTGTTTTTT. Its translation: CASGFPWGNLNTGELFF. The V gene is TRBV12-5, the J gene TRBJ2-2; unclear D gene. Germline CDR1 LGHNT, CDR2 FRNRAP. The CDR3 sequence is 17 residues long. Deletions cut 3 bases from V and 1 base from J, with 15 bases between.

Comment on this clonotype: Since the CDR3 does not end with the conserved phenylalanine or tryptophan, this likely comes from a read error. This chain links TRBV7-2 with TRBJ2-1; either TRBD1 or TRBD2 may supply D (6 bases each). CDR3 size: 16 residues. V lost 5 bases, J lost 6 bases, and 20 bases lay in between. Germline assignment: CDR1 SGHTA and CDR2 FQGNSA. The CDR3 protein is CASSQNGGTGINEQFC. CDR3 DNA sequence: TGTGCCAGCAGCCAGAACGGGGGAACAGGGATCAATGAGCAGTTCTGC.

This clonotype was recorded at least ten times. V usage is TRBV20-1 and J usage is TRBJ2-7; D is possibly TRBD2 (5 bases). V lost 4 bases and J 6 bases, leaving 19 bases between the germline ends. Germline loops: CDR1 DFQATT, CDR2 SNEGSKA (reference sequence). The CDR3 covers 14 residues. This chain's CDR3 is CSATRPGVDAEQYF. The CDR3 DNA is TGCAGTGCTACCCGGCCCGGGGTAGACGCCGAGCAGTACTTC.

The J gene is TRBJ2-5, the V gene TRBV12-3 or TRBV12-4; 11 nucleotides align to TRBD1. CDR3 size: 16 residues. J was trimmed by 4 bases and V by 5 bases; bases with no gene match: 9. Here the CDR3 reads CASSHWDRGDSETQYF. The CDR3 DNA reads as TGTGCCAGCAGTCATTGGGACAGGGGGGACTCAGAGACCCAGTACTTC.

This clonotype was observed many times. The chain has TRBV20-1 and TRBJ2-7, with 7 bases matching TRBD2. V was pared by 3 bases and J by 3 bases, with 5 bases of the junction left unmatched. CDR1 DFQATT and CDR2 SNEGSKA come from the germline V gene (reference sequence). The CDR3 length is 13 residues. For the CDR3, the DNA is TGCAGTGCTAGGGGGGGGACCTTCTACGAGCAGTACTTC. Encoded protein: CSARGGTFYEQYF.

The chain is built from TRBV19 and TRBJ2-2; 8 nucleotides match TRBD1. From germline, CDR1 is LNHDA and CDR2 SQIVND (reference sequence). The CDR3 covers 15 residues. V was clipped by 5 bases and J by 2 bases; unmatched bases: 4. The DNA for the CDR3 is TGTGCCAGTAGTCAGACAGGGGCCAACACCGGGGAGCTGTTTTTT. Translation: CASSQTGANTGELFF.

This clonotype was seen at least ten times. This chain joins TRBV13 and TRBJ1-1, with D perhaps TRBD1 (5 bases). Germline V gives CDR1 PRHDT, CDR2 FYEKMQ (reference sequence). V was trimmed by 5 bases and J by 1 base, leaving 11 bases between them. The CDR3 contains 14 residues. CDR3 region: CASSERTRNTEAFF. CDR3 DNA: TGTGCCAGCAGCGAACGGACAAGGAACACTGAAGCTTTCTTT.

As regards this clonotype: Sequence at one end of the junction differs from germline and may be a read error. This chain links TRBV5-4 with TRBJ2-4, with TRBD1 as a possible D gene (6 bases). Germline loops: CDR1 SGHNT, CDR2 YYREEE (reference sequence). This CDR3 contains 11 residues. CDR3 nucleotide sequence: TGTGCCAGCAGCTTAAGACAGGTATGGTCCTTC. As protein: CASSLRQVWSF.

This clonotype was seen repeatedly, ten times or more. The CDR3 protein is CASSQGTGYGYTF. For the CDR3, the DNA is TGTGCCAGTAGTCAGGGGACAGGGTATGGCTACACCTTC. The J gene is TRBJ1-2, the V gene TRBV19; 9 nucleotides match TRBD1. J was trimmed by 5 bases and V by 5 bases; bases with no gene match: 3. The CDR3 is made up of 13 amino acids. Germline-derived CDR1 and CDR2 are LNHDA and SQIVND (reference sequence).

The chain joins TRBV5-1 to TRBJ1-1; maybe TRBD1 (5 bases). Germline V gene lookup returns CDR1 SGHRS and CDR2 YFSETQ. The CDR3 is 14 amino acids. Trimming shortened V by 3 bases and J by 3 bases, and 12 bases separated the two germline ends. The DNA for the CDR3 is TGCGCCAGCAGCTCCCTGGGGGGTCACACTGAAGCTTTCTTT. Translating gives CASSSLGGHTEAFF.

With regard to this clonotype: This may be a read error: a much more frequent sequence differs by one nucleotide. As the CDR3 is not closed by the conserved phenylalanine or tryptophan, this likely results from a read error. The gene calls are TRBV7-9 and TRBJ2-2; 8 nucleotides match TRBD2. CDR1 is SEHNR and CDR2 is FQNEAQ in the germline V gene (reference sequence). V trimming: 7 bases; J trimming: 4 bases; junction bases outside the gene matches: 11. The CDR3 is 16 residues long. CDR3 sequence: CASTPAEAGVTGELFV. The CDR3 bases are TGTGCCAGCACCCCCGCCGAAGCGGGAGTCACCGGGGAGCTGTTTGTT.

Turning to this clonotype: Because it lacks the conserved phenylalanine or tryptophan at the end, this CDR3 is likely a read error. This chain joins TRBV5-6 and TRBJ2-7; TRBD2 agrees at 9 bases. Unmatched junction bases numbered 15, after V lost 0 bases and J lost 5 bases. Germline V gene lookup returns CDR1 SGHDT and CDR2 YYEEEE. The CDR3 length is 18 residues. CDR3 coding DNA: TGTGCCAGCAGCTTGGAGGCTAGCGGGAACCCCGATACTGACGAGCAGTACTCC. Its translation: CASSLEASGNPDTDEQYS.

This clonotype was picked up many times. The chain joins TRBV5-1 to TRBJ2-1; 7 bases map to TRBD2. J gave up 5 bases and V 6 bases, and 8 bases lay outside the gene matches. The CDR3 totals 14 residues. Germline V lookup: CDR1 SGHRS, CDR2 YFSETQ. The CDR3 region is CASTTSATNNEQFF. As DNA, the CDR3 is TGCGCCAGCACCACTAGCGCGACAAACAATGAGCAGTTCTTC.

As for this clonotype: A much larger clone is a single base away; this may be a read error. No conserved phenylalanine or tryptophan is present at the end of the CDR3, so a read error is the likely explanation. The rearrangement links TRBV12-3 or TRBV12-4 to TRBJ2-3, with TRBD2 matching over 14 bases. V lost 8 bases and J lost 5; bases outside the gene matches: 6. The CDR3 runs to 15 residues. The CDR3 sequence: CASGTGLAGVDTQYL. CDR3 in DNA: TGTGCCAGCGGGACGGGACTAGCGGGAGTAGATACGCAGTATCTT.

This clonotype has just a few counts. The junction and the germline gene differ at one end; a read error may be behind it. The chain has TRBV14 and TRBJ2-5; D assignment may be TRBD1 or TRBD2 (5 bases each). The CDR3 spans 15 residues. CDR1 is SGHDN and CDR2 is FVKESK in the germline V gene. CDR3 sequence reads: CASSPRDRFGVTLYF. The CDR3 coding sequence is TGTGCCAGCAGCCCGAGGGACCGCTTCGGTGTGACCCTGTACTTC.

This clonotype was observed a handful of times. The V call is TRBV6-1, the J call TRBJ2-3; D is tentatively TRBD1 or TRBD2 (5 bases each). The ends were cut back, 8 bases at V and 2 bases at J, with 11 bases in the middle. This CDR3 contains 13 residues. CDR1 is MNHNS, CDR2 SASEGT, per germline. CDR3 coding DNA: TGTGCCAGCCTGGGACCGAACACAGATACGCAGTATTTT. It specifies CASLGPNTDTQYF.

This clonotype was detected only a few times. This chain joins TRBV2 and TRBJ2-4, with D hard to call. Germline CDR1 and CDR2: SNHLY and FYNNEI. The CDR3 spans 12 residues. V was shortened by 1 base and J by 10 bases, with 8 bases between the two germline ends. CDR3 nucleotide sequence: TGTGCCAGCAGTGAAGTCGGCGGAATTCAGTACTTC. This sequence encodes CASSEVGGIQYF.

This clonotype has ten or more counts. The CDR3 reads CASSLWGGLAKNIQYF. For the CDR3, the DNA is TGTGCCAGCAGCTTATGGGGGGGCTTAGCCAAAAACATTCAGTACTTC. The rearrangement uses TRBV11-3 and TRBJ2-4; tentatively, D is TRBD2 (7 bases). This CDR3 is built from 16 residues. The V gene's germline CDR1 is SGHNT and CDR2 YENEEA. Trimming left V 2 bases short and J 0 bases short, with 11 bases between.

This clonotype was observed many times. This rearrangement joins TRBV28 to TRBJ2-7; 8 nucleotides align to TRBD2. The trim removed 1 base at V and 4 bases at J, leaving 3 bases unmatched. The CDR3 consists of 14 residues. The germline V gene has CDR1 MDHEN and CDR2 SYDVKM. Written as DNA, the CDR3 is TGTGCCAGCAGTTTATTGCGGGAGGTGTACGAGCAGTACTTC. This codes for CASSLLREVYEQYF.

This clonotype was counted only a few times. The genes are TRBV7-9 and TRBJ1-1; 7 bases fit TRBD1. V lost 5 bases to trimming and J lost 4 bases; unmatched junction nucleotides: 7. The length of the CDR3 is 14 residues. Germline CDR1 and CDR2: SEHNR and FQNEAQ (reference sequence). The CDR3 coding sequence is TGTGCCAGCAGCCCGGGACAGAGAAGCACTGAAGCTTTCTTT. It encodes CASSPGQRSTEAFF.

A remark on this clonotype: A read error may account for a junction end that differs from germline. The J gene is TRBJ2-3, the V gene TRBV29-1; 7 bases are a match to TRBD2. In germline, CDR1 is SQVTM, CDR2 ANQGSEA. There are 14 residues in the CDR3. The CDR3 DNA follows: TGCAGCGCTGAAAGCGGGGTTAGCTCAGATACGCAGTATTTT. This gives the protein CSAESGVSSDTQYF.

This clonotype was found many times. This chain connects TRBV7-2 to TRBJ2-1; D gene uncertain. Trimming pared 1 base from V and 5 bases from J, leaving 12 bases between. Germline CDR1 is SGHTA and CDR2 is FQGNSA. The CDR3 length is 15 residues. CDR3 region: CASSLEGQKNNEQFF. DNA for the CDR3: TGTGCCAGCAGCTTAGAAGGGCAAAAAAACAATGAGCAGTTCTTC.

The J gene is TRBJ2-3, the V gene TRBV28, with 14 bases matching TRBD2. After removal of 6 bases from V and 1 base from J, the junction contained 9 bases not matched to a gene. Germline V gene lookup returns CDR1 MDHEN and CDR2 SYDVKM. The CDR3 covers 18 residues. The DNA of the CDR3 is TGTGCCAGCAGACCCGGACTAGCGGGAGGTGAAGGCACAGATACGCAGTATTTT. Protein: CASRPGLAGGEGTDTQYF.

This clonotype was picked up a small number of times. The gene calls are TRBV12-3 or TRBV12-4 and TRBJ2-7; no clear D. This CDR3 comprises 13 residues. V was cut by 5 bases and J by 6 bases, with 14 bases left in between. CDR3 bases: TGTGCCAGCAGTCCAGCTGGGATGGGCGAGCAGTACTTC. It specifies CASSPAGMGEQYF.

This clonotype was detected many times. This chain connects TRBV11-2 to TRBJ2-7, with a tentative D call TRBD1 (5 bases). The CDR3 covers 18 residues. Trimming took off 4 bases at V and 1 base at J, with 23 bases between the two ends. Per germline, CDR1 SGHAT and CDR2 FQNNGV. CDR3 amino acids: CASSYTALMGPTSYEQYF. The CDR3 DNA is TGTGCCAGCAGCTACACAGCCTTAATGGGGCCAACTTCCTACGAGCAGTACTTC.

This clonotype was detected ten times or more. The chain carries TRBV2 and TRBJ2-5; D is unclear. The ends were cut back, 1 base at V and 5 bases at J, with 20 bases in the middle. Germline V lookup: CDR1 SNHLY, CDR2 FYNNEI. The length of the CDR3 is 17 residues. The CDR3 sequence: CASSEERLGWREETQYF. The CDR3 nucleotides are TGTGCCAGCAGTGAAGAGAGGCTAGGCTGGAGAGAGGAGACCCAGTACTTC.

This clonotype appeared a few times. The chain uses TRBV12-3 or TRBV12-4 and TRBJ2-3; 7 bases align to TRBD1. This CDR3 has 12 residues. J gave up 12 bases and V 5 bases, and 8 bases lay outside the gene matches. CDR3: CASSPGQVPQYF. In DNA, the CDR3 is TGTGCCAGCAGTCCAGGACAGGTCCCCCAGTATTTT.

This clonotype was counted many times. The rearrangement joins TRBV6-2 or TRBV6-3 to TRBJ2-1; weak D call: TRBD2 (6 bases). This CDR3 contains 14 residues. Germline CDR1 reads MNHEY; CDR2 reads SVGEGT. Trimming took off 2 bases at V and 7 bases at J, with 12 bases between the two ends. CDR3 sequence: CASSYISTSNEQFF. In DNA form, the CDR3 reads TGTGCCAGCAGTTACATCTCGACTAGTAATGAGCAGTTCTTC.

On this clonotype itself: A much larger clonotype is one base distant, so this may be a read error. Written as DNA, the CDR3 is TGTGCCGGCAGTGACCGAGCTTCCAATCAGCCCCAGCATTTT. Translating gives CAGSDRASNQPQHF. The rearrangement uses TRBV2 and TRBJ1-5; D remains ambiguous. This CDR3 has 14 amino acids. Looked up from germline, CDR1 is SNHLY and CDR2 is FYNNEI.